The clone carrying this TCR beta chain was counted a single time. No antigen is known for it. The CDR3 covers 14 residues. Germline CDR1 MNHNY, CDR2 SVGAGI (reference sequence). V was trimmed by 6 bases and J by 5 bases, leaving 11 bases between them. These data originate in a study of T cell responses to AZD1222 COVID-19 vaccine. Findings and caveats of the study: Most donors were white British, females outnumbered males, and clonal diversity was possibly underestimated. In the spike-specific TCR repertoire, nearly half reportedly target unmutated variant regions. At baseline, just five or six AZD1222 recipients tested seropositive.

The repertoire was sequenced with immunoSEQ multiplex PCR; TCRdb's copy has only in-frame clones and lacks some. The repertoire holds some 150,000 clones, with approximately 89% as singletons. Sequenced here: peripheral blood, sampled 28 days after the second AZD1222 dose. V is TRBV6-6 and J is TRBJ1-6; D gene ambiguous. The clonotype was recovered from an adult who received the AZD1222 COVID-19 vaccine. Here the CDR3 reads CASSPYPDNSPLHF. CDR3 bases: TGTGCCAGCAGCCCCTACCCGGATAATTCACCCCTCCACTTT.